These 4 T cell receptor beta chains originate from one sample sequenced in a study of technical replicates of blood from a handful of donors. Using immunoSEQ multiplex PCR, the repertoire was profiled, and TCRdb retains in-frame clones only, with some absent. The sample records over 90,000 clones, 95% to 96% being singletons. Sequencing used T cells isolated from PBMCs. The receptors come from a human donor in good health.

The CDR3 DNA is TGTGCCAGCAGCTTAGACAGGAACTCAGATACGCAGTATTTT. As protein: CASSLDRNSDTQYF. The rearrangement links TRBV5-4 to TRBJ2-3, with D possibly TRBD1 on 6 matching bases. Germline CDR1 and CDR2: SGHNT and YYREEE (reference sequence). The ends were cut back, 2 bases at V and 4 bases at J, with 11 bases in the middle. CDR3 length: 14 residues.

This chain connects TRBV5-8 to TRBJ1-1; D is perhaps TRBD1 (6 bases). The CDR3 is 12 residues long. Germline V gene sequence: CDR1 SGHTS, CDR2 YDEGEE. Trimming took 5 bases from V and 5 from J, leaving 10 bases between them. The CDR3 is CASSFRGTEAFF. The CDR3 bases are TGTGCCAGCAGTTTTAGGGGGACTGAAGCTTTCTTT.

The chain links TRBV13 to TRBJ2-5, with 13 bases identical to TRBD2. This CDR3 has 17 residues. Trimming removed 5 bases from V and 3 bases from J; junction bases left unmatched: 9. CDR1 and CDR2 from the germline V gene are PRHDT and FYEKMQ (reference sequence). CDR3 protein: CASSAQTSGRIEETQYF. CDR3 DNA sequence: TGTGCCAGCAGCGCTCAGACTAGCGGGAGGATTGAAGAGACCCAGTACTTC.

The genes are TRBV5-1 and TRBJ1-1; TRBD1 might be the D (5 bases). Deletions cut 2 bases from V and 2 bases from J, with 13 bases between. The germline V gene has CDR1 SGHRS and CDR2 YFSETQ. This CDR3 is built from 15 residues. Here the CDR3 DNA reads TGCGCCAGCAGCTTTTCCGACAGCGCAAACACTGAAGCTTTCTTT. Translated: CASSFSDSANTEAFF.